This TCR beta chain derives from a study of T cell changes during pregnancy in multiple sclerosis. The CDR3 contains 15 residues. The germline gives CDR1 LNHDA, CDR2 SQIVND (reference sequence). Trimming removed 1 base from V and 3 bases from J; junction bases left unmatched: 6. This clone showed up just a few times. The table came from immunoSEQ multiplex PCR; TCRdb's copy has only in-frame clones and leaves some out. The data show tens of thousands of clones, with approximately 95% seen just once and more than 0.95% held by the top ten. Sequenced material: peripheral blood, taken in the second trimester of pregnancy. This TCR was recovered from a female donor in good health, enrolled as a control in a pregnancy study. The rearrangement uses TRBV19 and TRBJ2-7; 7 positions agree with TRBD2. The CDR3 sequence: CASSIVGGRDYEQYF. CDR3 in DNA: TGTGCCAGTAGTATAGTTGGCGGGAGAGACTACGAGCAGTACTTC.